This is a list of T cell receptor beta chains from one sample in a study of blood T cell repertoires in COVID-19. Profiled with immunoSEQ multiplex PCR; TCRdb holds only in-frame clones, not every one. The sample has about 90,000 clones, 91% seen once. Sequencing was carried out using peripheral blood. The receptors stem from a human donor with active COVID-19. The donor label of this sample is uncertain. Each CDR3 is given with its conserved first and last residue. Each record gives: clone size, D gene, V gene, J gene, CDR3 protein, CDR3 DNA. The D gene is left open where the match is weak. Size is omitted from some rows. Given values are once, few, many or a class for expanded clones.

clone size: NA
D gene: TRBD1
V gene: TRBV2
J gene: TRBJ2-6
CDR3 protein: CASSIGGGGANVLTF
CDR3 DNA: TGTGCCAGCAGTATAGGGGGCGGTGGGGCCAACGTCCTGACTTTC

clone size: NA
D gene: TRBD1
V gene: TRBV20-1
J gene: TRBJ1-2
CDR3 protein: CSASPPGTGSEGYTF
CDR3 DNA: TGCAGTGCTAGTCCCCCCGGGACAGGGAGTGAAGGCTACACCTTC

clone size: NA
D gene: NA
V gene: TRBV7-7
J gene: TRBJ2-7
CDR3 protein: CASSRGGAGGNEQYF
CDR3 DNA: TGTGCTAGCAGCCGCGGGGGGGCAGGGGGCAACGAGCAGTACTTC

clone size: NA
D gene: TRBD1
V gene: TRBV5-1
J gene: TRBJ2-6
CDR3 protein: CASSTGGYPPGANVLTF
CDR3 DNA: TGCGCCAGCAGCACAGGGGGATACCCCCCTGGGGCCAACGTCCTGACTTTC

clone size: few
D gene: NA
V gene: TRBV12-5
J gene: TRBJ1-5
CDR3 protein: CASGAVLGNQPQHF
CDR3 DNA: TGTGCTAGTGGTGCCGTACTGGGCAATCAGCCCCAGCATTTT

clone size: once
D gene: NA
V gene: TRBV6-5
J gene: TRBJ2-2
CDR3 protein: CASSYLIRGAGELFF
CDR3 DNA: TGTGCCAGCAGTTACCTGATCAGGGGCGCCGGGGAGCTGTTTTTT

clone size: NA
D gene: NA
V gene: TRBV18
J gene: TRBJ2-3
CDR3 protein: CASSPTPTALSTDTQYF
CDR3 DNA: TGTGCCAGCTCACCGACACCGACAGCTTTAAGCACAGATACGCAGTATTTT

clone size: NA
D gene: NA
V gene: TRBV7-3
J gene: TRBJ1-1
CDR3 protein: CASSFEGGITEAFF
CDR3 DNA: TGTGCCAGCAGCTTTGAGGGCGGTATCACTGAAGCTTTCTTT

clone size: NA
D gene: TRBD1
V gene: TRBV5-1
J gene: TRBJ1-2
CDR3 protein: CASSSAGGAYGYTF
CDR3 DNA: TGCGCCAGCAGCTCCGCAGGGGGCGCCTATGGCTACACCTTC

clone size: NA
D gene: NA
V gene: TRBV19
J gene: TRBJ2-5
CDR3 protein: CASSMALTGLETQYF
CDR3 DNA: TGTGCCAGTAGTATGGCCCTCACAGGGCTAGAGACCCAGTACTTC

clone size: NA
D gene: TRBD1
V gene: TRBV19
J gene: TRBJ1-5
CDR3 protein: CASRTGVSNQPQHF
CDR3 DNA: TGTGCCAGTCGGACAGGGGTTAGCAATCAGCCCCAGCATTTT

clone size: NA
D gene: TRBD2
V gene: TRBV19
J gene: TRBJ2-3
CDR3 protein: CASKTSGGTDTQYF
CDR3 DNA: TGTGCCAGTAAGACTAGCGGGGGAACAGATACGCAGTATTTT

clone size: NA
D gene: NA
V gene: TRBV4-3
J gene: TRBJ1-4
CDR3 protein: CASSLGVATNEKLFF
CDR3 DNA: TGCGCCAGCAGCCTCGGGGTGGCCACTAATGAAAAACTGTTTTTT

clone size: NA
D gene: TRBD2
V gene: TRBV3-1/TRBV3-2
J gene: TRBJ2-7
CDR3 protein: CASSQEWGTSGSKSSYEQYF
CDR3 DNA: TGTGCCAGCAGCCAAGAGTGGGGGACTAGTGGATCAAAAAGCTCCTACGAGCAGTACTTC

clone size: NA
D gene: TRBD1
V gene: TRBV11-2
J gene: TRBJ2-3
CDR3 protein: CASSLGGTGDVSTQYF
CDR3 DNA: TGTGCCAGCAGCTTAGGTGGGACAGGGGACGTTAGTACGCAGTATTTT

clone size: NA
D gene: TRBD2
V gene: TRBV2
J gene: TRBJ2-3
CDR3 protein: CASRVRGGRRLAGEASTDTQYF
CDR3 DNA: TGTGCCAGCAGGGTCCGCGGTGGACGGAGACTAGCGGGGGAGGCTAGCACAGATACGCAGTATTTT

clone size: NA
D gene: NA
V gene: TRBV14
J gene: TRBJ2-3
CDR3 protein: CASSQDQASTDTQYF
CDR3 DNA: TGTGCCAGCAGCCAAGACCAGGCCAGCACAGATACGCAGTATTTT

clone size: once
D gene: TRBD2
V gene: TRBV6-5
J gene: TRBJ2-3
CDR3 protein: CASSYRAGGRDTQYF
CDR3 DNA: TGTGCCAGCAGTTACAGGGCGGGGGGGCGCGATACGCAGTATTTT

clone size: NA
D gene: TRBD1
V gene: TRBV6-5
J gene: TRBJ1-2
CDR3 protein: CASSAGGVYGYTF
CDR3 DNA: TGTGCCAGCAGCGCAGGGGGCGTCTATGGCTACACCTTC

clone size: NA
D gene: NA
V gene: TRBV7-2
J gene: TRBJ1-1
CDR3 protein: CASSLGVVTGGTEAFF
CDR3 DNA: TGTGCCAGCAGCCTGGGGGTTGTGACAGGAGGTACTGAAGCTTTCTTT

clone size: NA
D gene: NA
V gene: TRBV28
J gene: TRBJ2-7
CDR3 protein: CASSSIYRTDRRRAGPYEQYF
CDR3 DNA: TGTGCCAGCAGTTCCATCTATCGCACAGACCGAAGGCGGGCCGGCCCCTACGAGCAGTACTTC

clone size: NA
D gene: NA
V gene: TRBV5-5
J gene: TRBJ1-1
CDR3 protein: CASSYSLNTEAFF
CDR3 DNA: TGTGCCAGCAGCTACAGCTTGAACACTGAAGCTTTCTTT

clone size: NA
D gene: TRBD1
V gene: TRBV12-5
J gene: TRBJ2-7
CDR3 protein: CASGFSRGQGALEQYF
CDR3 DNA: TGTGCTAGTGGTTTCAGTAGAGGGCAGGGGGCTCTGGAGCAGTACTTC

clone size: NA
D gene: NA
V gene: TRBV19
J gene: TRBJ1-4
CDR3 protein: CASSIGYRRRFNEKLFF
CDR3 DNA: TGTGCCAGTAGTATAGGATACAGGCGGAGATTTAATGAAAAACTGTTTTTT

clone size: NA
D gene: TRBD2
V gene: TRBV19
J gene: TRBJ2-7
CDR3 protein: CASSSSSGLAGSGEQYF
CDR3 DNA: TGTGCCAGTAGTTCTTCTTCGGGACTAGCGGGGTCGGGGGAGCAGTACTTC

clone size: NA
D gene: TRBD2
V gene: TRBV9
J gene: TRBJ2-4
CDR3 protein: CASSGGTSGRRRDIQYF
CDR3 DNA: TGTGCCAGCAGCGGAGGGACTAGCGGGCGCCGTAGGGACATTCAGTACTTC

clone size: NA
D gene: TRBD1
V gene: TRBV29-1
J gene: TRBJ2-1
CDR3 protein: CSVQGQLHSSDNEQFF
CDR3 DNA: TGCAGCGTACAGGGACAGCTCCATTCTTCTGACAATGAGCAGTTCTTC

clone size: NA
D gene: TRBD2
V gene: TRBV2
J gene: TRBJ2-5
CDR3 protein: CASRTSGRETQYF
CDR3 DNA: TGTGCCAGCCGGACTAGCGGGAGGGAGACCCAGTACTTC

clone size: NA
D gene: NA
V gene: TRBV2
J gene: TRBJ1-4
CDR3 protein: CASRAERNEKLFF
CDR3 DNA: TGTGCCAGCAGGGCAGAACGTAATGAAAAACTGTTTTTT

clone size: NA
D gene: NA
V gene: TRBV27
J gene: TRBJ1-1
CDR3 protein: CASRRGGEAFF
CDR3 DNA: TGTGCCAGCAGACGGGGGGGGGAAGCTTTCTTT

clone size: NA
D gene: NA
V gene: TRBV13
J gene: TRBJ2-4
CDR3 protein: CASSRTAPTKSQNIQYF
CDR3 DNA: TGTGCCAGCAGCCGAACCGCCCCTACTAAGTCGCAAAACATTCAGTACTTC

clone size: NA
D gene: TRBD1
V gene: TRBV6-5
J gene: TRBJ1-1
CDR3 protein: CASSYSRQGNEAFF
CDR3 DNA: TGTGCCAGCAGTTACTCGCGACAGGGTAATGAAGCTTTCTTT

clone size: NA
D gene: NA
V gene: TRBV19
J gene: TRBJ1-5
CDR3 protein: CASSIDRGQSFNQPQHF
CDR3 DNA: TGTGCCAGTAGTATAGATAGAGGACAGAGCTTCAATCAGCCCCAGCATTTT

clone size: NA
D gene: TRBD1
V gene: TRBV19
J gene: TRBJ1-1
CDR3 protein: CASSSTDRGNLNTEAFF
CDR3 DNA: TGTGCCAGTAGTTCGACGGACAGGGGTAATTTGAACACTGAAGCTTTCTTT

clone size: NA
D gene: TRBD2
V gene: TRBV10-3
J gene: TRBJ2-7
CDR3 protein: CAISESMGSGGGEQYF
CDR3 DNA: TGTGCCATCAGTGAGTCGATGGGCAGCGGGGGGGGCGAGCAGTACTTC

clone size: NA
D gene: TRBD1
V gene: TRBV27
J gene: TRBJ2-7
CDR3 protein: CASSLEAGGAYEQYF
CDR3 DNA: TGTGCCAGCAGTTTAGAGGCAGGGGGCGCATACGAGCAGTACTTC

clone size: once
D gene: TRBD1
V gene: TRBV9
J gene: TRBJ2-3
CDR3 protein: CASSTRTGPDTQYF
CDR3 DNA: TGTGCCAGCAGCACCCGGACAGGGCCAGATACGCAGTATTTT

clone size: NA
D gene: TRBD1
V gene: TRBV28
J gene: TRBJ2-2
CDR3 protein: CASMGEGGASGELFF
CDR3 DNA: TGTGCCAGCATGGGTGAAGGGGGCGCTTCCGGGGAGCTGTTTTTT

clone size: NA
D gene: NA
V gene: TRBV5-4
J gene: TRBJ1-1
CDR3 protein: CASSFSVTEAFF
CDR3 DNA: TGTGCCAGCAGCTTTTCGGTGACTGAAGCTTTCTTT

clone size: NA
D gene: TRBD2
V gene: TRBV25-1
J gene: TRBJ2-1
CDR3 protein: CASSEYRGLAGEEEQFF
CDR3 DNA: TGTGCCAGCAGTGAATATCGGGGGTTAGCGGGGGAGGAAGAGCAGTTCTTC

clone size: NA
D gene: NA
V gene: TRBV19
J gene: TRBJ1-1
CDR3 protein: CASSIAPGANTEAFF
CDR3 DNA: TGTGCCAGTAGTATAGCACCGGGAGCGAACACTGAAGCTTTCTTT

clone size: NA
D gene: TRBD1
V gene: TRBV19
J gene: TRBJ1-2
CDR3 protein: CASSPGQGANYGYTF
CDR3 DNA: TGTGCCAGTAGTCCCGGACAGGGAGCTAACTATGGCTACACCTTC

clone size: NA
D gene: TRBD2
V gene: TRBV6-5
J gene: TRBJ2-2
CDR3 protein: CASSSGTSWTGELFF
CDR3 DNA: TGTGCCAGCAGTTCCGGGACTAGCTGGACCGGGGAGCTGTTTTTT

clone size: NA
D gene: TRBD2
V gene: TRBV7-8
J gene: TRBJ2-7
CDR3 protein: CASSLGGTYEQYF
CDR3 DNA: TGTGCCAGCAGCCTGGGGGGGACCTACGAGCAGTACTTC

clone size: NA
D gene: NA
V gene: TRBV5-1
J gene: TRBJ2-7
CDR3 protein: CASSVRVGEPYEQYF
CDR3 DNA: TGCGCCAGCAGCGTCAGGGTTGGCGAACCCTACGAGCAGTACTTC

clone size: NA
D gene: TRBD1
V gene: TRBV7-2
J gene: TRBJ2-7
CDR3 protein: CASSPHVRQGAHEQYF
CDR3 DNA: TGTGCCAGCAGCCCCCACGTCCGGCAGGGGGCCCACGAGCAGTACTTC

clone size: NA
D gene: NA
V gene: TRBV20-1
J gene: TRBJ2-7
CDR3 protein: CSASFPLGGYEQYF
CDR3 DNA: TGCAGTGCCAGTTTCCCCCTAGGGGGCTACGAGCAGTACTTC

clone size: NA
D gene: TRBD1
V gene: TRBV2
J gene: TRBJ1-5
CDR3 protein: CASSGQGGYNQPQHF
CDR3 DNA: TGTGCCAGCAGTGGACAGGGAGGTTACAATCAGCCCCAGCATTTT

clone size: NA
D gene: NA
V gene: TRBV27
J gene: TRBJ2-7
CDR3 protein: CASRVRGAPYEQYF
CDR3 DNA: TGTGCCAGCAGGGTACGGGGGGCCCCCTACGAGCAGTACTTC